This paragraph covers one T cell receptor beta chain sequence. The target antigen is unknown. The same CDR3 can be traced to other DNA sequences in this sample. PBMCs were stained for CD3, CD4 and CD8, and CD4+ and CD8+ T cells were sorted. Extracted RNA was reverse transcribed into cDNA, the sequencing template. Repertoires were generated with immunoSEQ multiplex PCR, while TCRdb's copy carries only in-frame clones and drops some. The sample includes around 150,000 clones, about 60% of them seen just once. The sample is drawn from a study of CD8+ T cells in alopecia areata. Study-level points and caveats: Scalp sequencing also captures normal skin's resident alphabeta T cells. Clonality was higher in lesional than normal scalp, especially in alopecia totalis/universalis.

Trimming took 3 bases from V and 6 from J, leaving 10 bases between them. Per germline, CDR1 SQVTM and CDR2 ANQGSEA. The CDR3 totals 12 residues. The receptor comes from a human donor in good health. The chain combines TRBV29-1 with TRBJ2-3, with D unclear. Sample: CD4+ T cells sorted from blood. CDR3 protein: CSVDSSTDTQYF. The CDR3 DNA follows: TGCAGCGTTGATAGCTCAACGGATACGCAGTATTTT.